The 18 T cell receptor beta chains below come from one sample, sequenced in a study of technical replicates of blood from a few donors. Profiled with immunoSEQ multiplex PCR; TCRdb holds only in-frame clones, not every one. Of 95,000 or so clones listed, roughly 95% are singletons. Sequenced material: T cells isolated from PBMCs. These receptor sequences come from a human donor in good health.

The CDR3 DNA sequence: TGTGCCAGCAGCTTAGGGCCTCGGGAATTGGGTGAGACCCAGTACTTC. Its translation is CASSLGPRELGETQYF. The chain has TRBV7-6 and TRBJ2-5; D might be TRBD2 (5 bases). The V end lost 1 base, the J end lost 5 bases, and 17 bases lay between the germline ends. There are 16 residues in the CDR3. Germline CDR1 is SGHVS and CDR2 is FNYEAQ.

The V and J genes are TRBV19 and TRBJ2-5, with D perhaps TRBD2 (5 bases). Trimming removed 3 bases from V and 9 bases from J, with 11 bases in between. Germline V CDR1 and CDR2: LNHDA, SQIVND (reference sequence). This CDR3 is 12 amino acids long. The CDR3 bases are TGTGCCAGTAGTATCGGGGTCCAAGCCCAGTACTTC. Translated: CASSIGVQAQYF.

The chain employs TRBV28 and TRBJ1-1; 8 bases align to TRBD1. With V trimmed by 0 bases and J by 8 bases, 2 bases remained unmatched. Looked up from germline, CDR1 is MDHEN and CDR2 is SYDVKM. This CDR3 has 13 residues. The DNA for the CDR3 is TGTGCCAGCAGTTTATGGGACAGGGCCGAAGCTTTCTTT. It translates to CASSLWDRAEAFF.

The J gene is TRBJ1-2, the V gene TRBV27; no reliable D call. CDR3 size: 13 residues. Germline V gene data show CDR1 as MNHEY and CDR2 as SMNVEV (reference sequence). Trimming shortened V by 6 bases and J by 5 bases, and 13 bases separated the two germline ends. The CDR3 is CASSSSPLYGYTF. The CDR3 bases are TGTGCCAGCAGCTCCTCCCCCCTATATGGCTACACCTTC.

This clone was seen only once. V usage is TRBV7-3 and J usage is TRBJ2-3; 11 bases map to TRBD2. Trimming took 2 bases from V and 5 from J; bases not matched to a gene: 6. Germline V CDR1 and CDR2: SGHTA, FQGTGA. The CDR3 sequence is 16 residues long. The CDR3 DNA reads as TGTGCCAGCAGCTTAGGGCTAGCGGGAGGTCTAGATACGCAGTATTTT. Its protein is CASSLGLAGGLDTQYF.

The CDR3 protein is CATGGDRASGEYYEQYF. The CDR3 coding sequence is TGTGCCACCGGCGGGGACCGGGCTAGCGGAGAGTACTACGAGCAGTACTTC. This chain uses TRBV7-8 with TRBJ2-7, with TRBD2 matching 7 bases. The V gene's germline CDR1 is SGHVS and CDR2 FQNEAQ. J was trimmed by 3 bases and V by 10 bases; bases with no gene match: 21. The CDR3 runs 17 residues.

CDR3 region: CASSIMRGAFF. The CDR3 DNA is TGTGCCAGTAGTATTATGAGGGGGGCTTTCTTT. The chain combines TRBV19 with TRBJ1-1; tentatively, D is TRBD1 (6 bases). The germline gives CDR1 LNHDA, CDR2 SQIVND (reference sequence). Trimming removed 3 bases at V and 11 bases at J, with 10 bases between. This CDR3 contains 11 residues.

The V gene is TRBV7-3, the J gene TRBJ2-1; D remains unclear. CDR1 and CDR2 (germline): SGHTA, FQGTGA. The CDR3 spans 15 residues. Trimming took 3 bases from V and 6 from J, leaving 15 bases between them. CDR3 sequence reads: CASSFTPGSLNEQFF. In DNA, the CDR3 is TGTGCCAGCAGCTTTACCCCCGGGTCACTCAATGAGCAGTTCTTC.

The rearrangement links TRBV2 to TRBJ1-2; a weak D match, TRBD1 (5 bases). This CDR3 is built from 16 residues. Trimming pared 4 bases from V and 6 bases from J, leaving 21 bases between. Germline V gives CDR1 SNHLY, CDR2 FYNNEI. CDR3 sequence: CASSAETVVRGDGYTF. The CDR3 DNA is TGTGCCAGCAGTGCGGAGACAGTAGTCCGGGGGGATGGCTACACCTTC.

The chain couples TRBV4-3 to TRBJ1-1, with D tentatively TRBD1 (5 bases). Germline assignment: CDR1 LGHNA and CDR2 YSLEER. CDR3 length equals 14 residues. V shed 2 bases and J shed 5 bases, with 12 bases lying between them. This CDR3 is CASSQYGGGTEAFF. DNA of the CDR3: TGCGCCAGCAGCCAATATGGGGGGGGGACTGAAGCTTTCTTT.

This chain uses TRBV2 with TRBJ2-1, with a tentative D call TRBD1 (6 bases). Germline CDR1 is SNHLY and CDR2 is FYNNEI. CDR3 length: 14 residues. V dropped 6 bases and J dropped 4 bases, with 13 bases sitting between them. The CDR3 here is CASSSGTFYNEQFF. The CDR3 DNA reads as TGTGCCAGCAGCTCCGGGACATTTTACAATGAGCAGTTCTTC. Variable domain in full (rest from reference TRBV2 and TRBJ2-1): EPEVTQTPSHQVTQMGQEVILRCVPISNHLYFYWYRQILGQKVEFLVSFYNNEISEKSEIFDDQFSVERPDGSNFTLKIRSTKLEDSAMYFCASSSGTFYNEQFFGPGTRLTVL.

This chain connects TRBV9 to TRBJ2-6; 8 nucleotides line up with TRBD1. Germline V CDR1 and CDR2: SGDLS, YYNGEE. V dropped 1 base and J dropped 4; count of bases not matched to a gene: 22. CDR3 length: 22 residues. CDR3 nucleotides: TGTGCCAGCAGCGTATGGCCCCACACAGAGACAGGGGTTTCGTCAGGGGCCAACGTCCTGACTTTC. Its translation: CASSVWPHTETGVSSGANVLTF.

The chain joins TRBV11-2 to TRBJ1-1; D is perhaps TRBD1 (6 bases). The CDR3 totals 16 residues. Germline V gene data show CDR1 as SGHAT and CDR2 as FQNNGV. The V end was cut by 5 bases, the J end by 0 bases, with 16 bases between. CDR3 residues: CASSPGGAWMNTEAFF. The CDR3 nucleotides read TGTGCCAGCAGCCCGGGGGGGGCGTGGATGAACACTGAAGCTTTCTTT.

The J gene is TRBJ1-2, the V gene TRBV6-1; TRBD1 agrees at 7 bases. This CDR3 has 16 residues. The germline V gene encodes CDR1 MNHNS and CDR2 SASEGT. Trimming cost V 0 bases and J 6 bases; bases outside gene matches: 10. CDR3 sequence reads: CASSEALPDRRNGYTF. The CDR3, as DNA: TGTGCCAGCAGTGAAGCGCTTCCGGACAGGCGTAATGGCTACACCTTC.

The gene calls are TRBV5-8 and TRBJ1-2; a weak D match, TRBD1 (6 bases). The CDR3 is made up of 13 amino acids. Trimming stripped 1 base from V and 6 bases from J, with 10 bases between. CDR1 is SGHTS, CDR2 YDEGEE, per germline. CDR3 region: CASSLRGAHGYTF. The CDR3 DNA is TGTGCCAGCAGCTTGCGGGGGGCGCATGGCTACACCTTC.

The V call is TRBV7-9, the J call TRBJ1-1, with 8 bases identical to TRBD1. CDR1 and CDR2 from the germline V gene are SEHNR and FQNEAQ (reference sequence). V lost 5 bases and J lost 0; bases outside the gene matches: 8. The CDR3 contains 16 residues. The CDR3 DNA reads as TGTGCCAGCAGCCCAGGGGGCCCGCATATGAACACTGAAGCTTTCTTT. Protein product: CASSPGGPHMNTEAFF.

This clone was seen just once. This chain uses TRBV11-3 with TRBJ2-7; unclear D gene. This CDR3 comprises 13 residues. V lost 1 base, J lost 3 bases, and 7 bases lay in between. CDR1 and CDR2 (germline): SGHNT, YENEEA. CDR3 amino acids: CASSLVQIYEQYF. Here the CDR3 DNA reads TGTGCCAGCAGCTTAGTACAGATCTACGAGCAGTACTTC.

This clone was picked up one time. CDR3 loop: CAESGQGYGLAVRYF. CDR3 coding DNA: TGTGCCGAGTCGGGACAGGGATATGGTCTAGCGGTTCGGTACTTC. V gene TRBV6-6 combines with J gene TRBJ2-7, with 9 bases lining up with TRBD1. CDR3 size: 15 residues. V lost 11 bases and J lost 12; bases outside the gene matches: 23. Per germline, CDR1 MNHNY and CDR2 SVGAGI (reference sequence).